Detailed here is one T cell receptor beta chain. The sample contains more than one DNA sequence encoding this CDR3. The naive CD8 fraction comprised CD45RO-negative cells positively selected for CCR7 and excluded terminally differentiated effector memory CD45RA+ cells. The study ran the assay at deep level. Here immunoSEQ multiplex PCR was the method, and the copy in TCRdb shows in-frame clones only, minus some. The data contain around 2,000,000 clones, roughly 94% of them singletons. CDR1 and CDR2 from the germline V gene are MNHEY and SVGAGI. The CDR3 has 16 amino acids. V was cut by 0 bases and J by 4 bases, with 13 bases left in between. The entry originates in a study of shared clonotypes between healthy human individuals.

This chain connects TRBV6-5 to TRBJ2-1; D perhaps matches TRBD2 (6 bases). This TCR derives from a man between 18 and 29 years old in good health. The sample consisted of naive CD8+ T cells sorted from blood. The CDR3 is CASSYSTGEVYNEQFF. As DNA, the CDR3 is TGTGCCAGCAGTTACTCAACGGGAGAGGTTTACAATGAGCAGTTCTTC.